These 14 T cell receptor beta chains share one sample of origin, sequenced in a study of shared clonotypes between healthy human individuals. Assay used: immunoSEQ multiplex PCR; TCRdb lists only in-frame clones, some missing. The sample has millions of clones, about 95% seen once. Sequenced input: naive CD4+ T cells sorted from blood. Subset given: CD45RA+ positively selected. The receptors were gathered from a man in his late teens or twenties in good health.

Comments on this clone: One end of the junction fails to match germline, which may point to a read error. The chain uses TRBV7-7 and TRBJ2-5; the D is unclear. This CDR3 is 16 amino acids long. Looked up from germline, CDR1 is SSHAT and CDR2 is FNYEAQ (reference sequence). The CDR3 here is CASSLGPGSYQETQYF. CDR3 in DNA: TGTGCTAGCAGCTTAGGGCCCGGAAGTTACCAAGAGACCCAGTACTTC.

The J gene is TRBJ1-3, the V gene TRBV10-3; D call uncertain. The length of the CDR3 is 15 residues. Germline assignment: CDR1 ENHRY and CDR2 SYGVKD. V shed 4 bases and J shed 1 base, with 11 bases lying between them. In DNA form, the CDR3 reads TGTGCCATCAGTGTCAGTCCCCGATCTGGAAACACCATATATTTT. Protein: CAISVSPRSGNTIYF.

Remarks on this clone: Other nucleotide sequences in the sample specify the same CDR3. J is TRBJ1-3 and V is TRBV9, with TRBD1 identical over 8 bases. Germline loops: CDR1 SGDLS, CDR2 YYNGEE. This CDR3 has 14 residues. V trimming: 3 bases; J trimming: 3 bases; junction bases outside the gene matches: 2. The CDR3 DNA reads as TGTGCCAGCAGCGAAACAGGGGGTGGAAACACCATATATTTT. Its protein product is CASSETGGGNTIYF.

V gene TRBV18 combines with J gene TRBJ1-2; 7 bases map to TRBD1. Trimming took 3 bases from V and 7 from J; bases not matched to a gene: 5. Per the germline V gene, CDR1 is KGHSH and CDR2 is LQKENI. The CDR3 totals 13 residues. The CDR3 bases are TGTGCCAGCTCACCTCTGGACAGGAGTGGCTACACCTTC. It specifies CASSPLDRSGYTF. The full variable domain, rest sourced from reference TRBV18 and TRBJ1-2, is NAGVMQNPRHLVRRRGQEARLRCSPMKGHSHVYWYRQLPEEGLKFMVYLQKENIIDESGMPKERFSAEFPKEGPSILRIQQVVRGDSAAYFCASSPLDRSGYTFGSGTRLTVV.

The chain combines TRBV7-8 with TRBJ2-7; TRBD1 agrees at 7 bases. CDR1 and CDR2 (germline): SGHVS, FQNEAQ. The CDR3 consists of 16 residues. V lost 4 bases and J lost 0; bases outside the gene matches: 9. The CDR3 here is CASSSVDRRSSYEQYF. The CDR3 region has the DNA TGTGCCAGCAGCTCAGTGGACAGGAGGAGCTCCTACGAGCAGTACTTC.

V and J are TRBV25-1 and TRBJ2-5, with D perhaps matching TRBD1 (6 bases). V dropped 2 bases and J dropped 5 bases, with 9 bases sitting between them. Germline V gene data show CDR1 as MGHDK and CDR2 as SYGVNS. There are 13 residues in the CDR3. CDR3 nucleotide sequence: TGTGCCAGCAGTGAACCAGGGGACGAGACCCAGTACTTC. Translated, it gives CASSEPGDETQYF.

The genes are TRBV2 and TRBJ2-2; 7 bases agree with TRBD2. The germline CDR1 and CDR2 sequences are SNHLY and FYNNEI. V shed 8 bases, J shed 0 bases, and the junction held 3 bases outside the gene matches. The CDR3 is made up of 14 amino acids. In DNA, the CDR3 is TGTGCCAGCCAGAGCGGGGCGAACACCGGGGAGCTGTTTTTT. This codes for CASQSGANTGELFF.

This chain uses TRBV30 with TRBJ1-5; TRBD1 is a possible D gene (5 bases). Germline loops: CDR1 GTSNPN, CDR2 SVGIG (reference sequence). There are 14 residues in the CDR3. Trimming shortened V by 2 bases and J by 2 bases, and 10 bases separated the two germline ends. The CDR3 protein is CAWSQGQGNQPQHF. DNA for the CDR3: TGTGCCTGGAGTCAGGGTCAAGGCAATCAGCCCCAGCATTTT.

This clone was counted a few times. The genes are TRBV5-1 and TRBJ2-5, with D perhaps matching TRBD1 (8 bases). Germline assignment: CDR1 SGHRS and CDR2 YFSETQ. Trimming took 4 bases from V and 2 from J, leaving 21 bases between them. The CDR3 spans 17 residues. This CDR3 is CASSPQGASGGQETQYF. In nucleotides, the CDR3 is TGCGCCAGCAGCCCGCAGGGGGCTAGCGGAGGGCAAGAGACCCAGTACTTC. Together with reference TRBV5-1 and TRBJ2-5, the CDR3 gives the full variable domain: KAGVTQTPRYLIKTRGQQVTLSCSPISGHRSVSWYQQTPGQGLQFLFEYFSETQRNKGNFPGRFSGRQFSNSRSEMNVSTLELGDSALYLCASSPQGASGGQETQYFGPGTRLLVL.

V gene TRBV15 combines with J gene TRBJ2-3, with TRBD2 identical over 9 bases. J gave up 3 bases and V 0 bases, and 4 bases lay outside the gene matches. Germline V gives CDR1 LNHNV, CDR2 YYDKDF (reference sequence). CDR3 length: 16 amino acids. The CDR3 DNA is TGTGCCACCAGCAGAGATCCGGGACTAGCTACAGATACGCAGTATTTT. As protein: CATSRDPGLATDTQYF.

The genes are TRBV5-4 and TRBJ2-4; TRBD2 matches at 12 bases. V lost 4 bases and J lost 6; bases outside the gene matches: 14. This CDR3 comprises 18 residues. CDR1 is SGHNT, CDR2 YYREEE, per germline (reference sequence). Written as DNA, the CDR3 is TGTGCCAGCAGCCAAGACGGACTAGCGGGGACCCCCCGAAACATTCAGTACTTC. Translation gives CASSQDGLAGTPRNIQYF.

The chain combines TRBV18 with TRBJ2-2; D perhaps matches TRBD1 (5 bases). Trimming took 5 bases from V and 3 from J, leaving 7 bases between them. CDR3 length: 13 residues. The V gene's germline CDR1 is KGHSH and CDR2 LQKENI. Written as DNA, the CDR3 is TGTGCCAGCTCATTACAGGACACCGGGGAGCTGTTTTTT. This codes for CASSLQDTGELFF.

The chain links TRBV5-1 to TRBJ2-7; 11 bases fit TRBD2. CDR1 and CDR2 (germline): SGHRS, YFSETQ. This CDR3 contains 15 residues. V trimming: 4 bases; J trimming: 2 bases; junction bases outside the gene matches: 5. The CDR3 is CASSGTSGGTYEQYF. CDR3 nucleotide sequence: TGCGCCAGCAGCGGAACTAGCGGGGGTACCTACGAGCAGTACTTC. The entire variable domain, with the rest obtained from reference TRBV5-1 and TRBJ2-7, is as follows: KAGVTQTPRYLIKTRGQQVTLSCSPISGHRSVSWYQQTPGQGLQFLFEYFSETQRNKGNFPGRFSGRQFSNSRSEMNVSTLELGDSALYLCASSGTSGGTYEQYFGPGTRLTVT.

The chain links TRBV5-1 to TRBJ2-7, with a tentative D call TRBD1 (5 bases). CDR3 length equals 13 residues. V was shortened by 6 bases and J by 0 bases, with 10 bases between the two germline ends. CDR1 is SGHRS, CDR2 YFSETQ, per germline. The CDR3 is CASKDTNSYEQYF. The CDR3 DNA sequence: TGCGCCAGCAAGGACACGAACTCCTACGAGCAGTACTTC.